What follows are 27 T cell receptor beta chains derived from one specimen sequenced in a study of cytomegalovirus exposure and HLA in healthy donors. TCRdb keeps only in-frame clones here, not all; method: immunoSEQ multiplex PCR. This table holds a few hundred thousand clones, approximately 90% found once. The specimen was PBMCs. These TCRs come from a woman aged 18-35 years in good health and CMV-seronegative.

This chain links TRBV4-1 with TRBJ1-1; TRBD1 matches at 8 bases. Trimming took 6 bases from V and 1 from J; bases not matched to a gene: 7. The germline CDR1 and CDR2 sequences are MGHRA and YSYEKL. The CDR3 has 15 amino acids. The CDR3: CASSKTGVSNTEAFF. The CDR3 DNA sequence: TGCGCCAGCAGTAAGACAGGGGTTTCGAACACTGAAGCTTTCTTT.

The genes are TRBV7-9 and TRBJ2-7, with a tentative D call TRBD2 (5 bases). V was cut by 1 base and J by 7 bases, with 17 bases left in between. CDR1 and CDR2 (germline): SEHNR, FQNEAQ (reference sequence). This CDR3 is built from 15 residues. This chain's CDR3 is CASSLEPGPRREQYF. CDR3 in DNA: TGTGCCAGCAGCTTAGAACCGGGCCCCCGGAGGGAGCAGTACTTC.

The chain links TRBV11-3 to TRBJ2-5; 8 nucleotides align to TRBD2. The germline V gene has CDR1 SGHNT and CDR2 YENEEA. The V gene end was trimmed by 4 bases and the J gene end by 5 bases; junction bases not matched to a gene: 3. The CDR3 contains 13 residues. The CDR3 here is CASSSSGYETQYF. CDR3 in DNA: TGTGCCAGCAGCTCTAGCGGGTACGAGACCCAGTACTTC. Complete variable domain (other parts from reference TRBV11-3 and TRBJ2-5): EAGVVQSPRYKIIEKKQPVAFWCNPISGHNTLYWYLQNLGQGPELLIRYENEEAVDDSQLPKDRFSAERLKGVDSTLKIQPAELGDSAVYLCASSSSGYETQYFGPGTRLLVL.

This chain uses TRBV11-2 with TRBJ2-5; 11 nucleotides align to TRBD2. The V gene's germline CDR1 is SGHAT and CDR2 FQNNGV. CDR3 length equals 19 residues. V dropped 1 base and J dropped 5; count of bases not matched to a gene: 15. The CDR3 region has the DNA TGTGCCAGCAGCTTAGCCCTGCTGGTAGCGGGAGGGCTCGGGGAGACCCAGTACTTC. It yields the protein CASSLALLVAGGLGETQYF.

V usage is TRBV27 and J usage is TRBJ1-1, with D hard to call. Germline CDR1 reads MNHEY; CDR2 reads SMNVEV (reference sequence). The CDR3 covers 16 residues. Trimming pared 2 bases from V and 0 bases from J, leaving 13 bases between. For the CDR3, the DNA is TGTGCCAGCAGTTTAGGCAGTCCCACAGTGAACACTGAAGCTTTCTTT. Encoded protein: CASSLGSPTVNTEAFF.

The gene calls are TRBV6-5 and TRBJ1-4; D perhaps matches TRBD1 (6 bases). The length of the CDR3 is 15 residues. Between the trimmed V and J ends, which lost 6 bases and 4 bases, there was a span of 15 bases. Germline V gives CDR1 MNHEY, CDR2 SVGAGI. The CDR3 sequence: CASSAGTPNNEKLFF. The DNA of the CDR3 is TGTGCCAGCAGCGCCGGGACACCGAATAATGAAAAACTGTTTTTT.

This sequence joins TRBV15 and TRBJ2-2; 7 positions agree with TRBD2. V dropped 1 base and J dropped 3; count of bases not matched to a gene: 5. The length of the CDR3 is 16 residues. Germline CDR1 reads LNHNV; CDR2 reads YYDKDF (reference sequence). The CDR3 spells CATSRGLASDTGELFF. CDR3 in DNA: TGTGCCACCAGCAGAGGACTAGCCTCCGACACCGGGGAGCTGTTTTTT.

CDR3 nucleotides: TGTGCCATCAGTGGTTTACGGGGAGGTGCCGGGGAGCTGTTTTTT. Protein sequence: CAISGLRGGAGELFF. The rearrangement links TRBV10-3 to TRBJ2-2; the D gene is possibly TRBD2 (6 bases). The CDR3 runs to 15 residues. Germline values: CDR1 ENHRY, CDR2 SYGVKD. V lost 4 bases, J lost 6 bases, and 15 bases lay in between.

V and J are TRBV19 and TRBJ2-5, with D unresolved. V lost 10 bases to trimming and J lost 2 bases, with 11 bases between them. The CDR3 extends over 12 amino acids. The germline V gene has CDR1 LNHDA and CDR2 SQIVND (reference sequence). This chain's CDR3 is CATTDVQETQYF. The DNA of the CDR3 is TGTGCCACCACAGACGTACAAGAGACCCAGTACTTC.

The chain carries TRBV6-6 and TRBJ1-3; no definite D call. The ends were cut back, 4 bases at V and 0 bases at J, with 7 bases in the middle. The length of the CDR3 is 14 residues. CDR1 is MNHNY, CDR2 SVGAGI, per germline (reference sequence). The CDR3 reads CASSSQPSGNTIYF. In DNA, the CDR3 is TGTGCCAGCAGTTCACAGCCCTCTGGAAACACCATATATTTT.

V usage is TRBV6-1 and J usage is TRBJ2-2; 7 nucleotides line up with TRBD2. The CDR3 runs 20 residues. CDR1 and CDR2 from the germline V gene are MNHNS and SASEGT. Trimming cost V 0 bases and J 1 base; bases outside gene matches: 14. This chain's CDR3 is CASSEAPSPPRGENTGELFF. The CDR3 nucleotides are TGTGCCAGCAGTGAAGCGCCCTCCCCTCCCCGGGGGGAGAACACCGGGGAGCTGTTTTTT.

This clone was seen more than once but under ten times. V usage is TRBV2 and J usage is TRBJ1-2; D possibly corresponds to TRBD1 (6 bases). CDR1 is SNHLY and CDR2 is FYNNEI in the germline V gene. The CDR3 consists of 13 residues. The V and J ends lost 9 bases and 0 bases respectively, with 11 bases between them. In DNA form, the CDR3 reads TGTGCCAGGTTAACAGGGCCTAACTATGGCTACACCTTC. As protein: CARLTGPNYGYTF.

This chain joins TRBV27 and TRBJ2-3; 11 nucleotides line up with TRBD1. Germline lookup yields CDR1 MNHEY and CDR2 SMNVEV (reference sequence). The CDR3 is 15 residues long. Unmatched junction bases numbered 6, after V lost 5 bases and J lost 5 bases. DNA of the CDR3: TGTGCCAGCAGTAAGGGACAGGGGGGCTTAGATACGCAGTATTTT. Translating it yields CASSKGQGGLDTQYF.

V gene TRBV5-6 combines with J gene TRBJ1-1; D is unclear. CDR1 is SGHDT and CDR2 is YYEEEE in the germline V gene. CDR3 length: 12 residues. Trimming shortened V by 4 bases and J by 1 base, and 5 bases separated the two germline ends. The CDR3 sequence: CASSNWNTEAFF. The CDR3 nucleotides read TGTGCCAGCAGCAACTGGAACACTGAAGCTTTCTTT.

The chain uses TRBV27 and TRBJ2-7, with 10 bases fitting TRBD1. This CDR3 has 14 amino acids. Germline lookup yields CDR1 MNHEY and CDR2 SMNVEV (reference sequence). The junction had 2 bases not matched to a gene; V was cut back by 3 bases and J by 3 bases. Here the CDR3 reads CASSFGDRGYEQYF. For the CDR3, the DNA is TGTGCCAGCAGTTTTGGGGACAGGGGCTACGAGCAGTACTTC.

The chain links TRBV5-3 to TRBJ2-7; D perhaps matches TRBD2 (6 bases). TRBV5-3 is an ORF; its function is uncertain. The CDR3 consists of 14 residues. V lost 4 bases to trimming and J lost 6 bases, with 17 bases between them. This CDR3 is CARSSRDSWGEQYF. The CDR3 DNA follows: TGTGCCAGAAGCAGCCGGGACTCCTGGGGCGAGCAGTACTTC.

The chain joins TRBV28 to TRBJ1-5; TRBD1 matches 8 bases. Germline V CDR1 and CDR2: MDHEN, SYDVKM. Trimming at V came to 10 bases and at J to 7 bases, leaving 9 bases not matched to a gene. This CDR3 contains 13 residues. CDR3 protein: CATKQGGGQPQHF. In nucleotides, the CDR3 is TGTGCCACCAAACAGGGGGGAGGCCAGCCCCAGCATTTT.

The V call is TRBV27, the J call TRBJ2-1; 8 nucleotides agree with TRBD2. The CDR3 runs 16 residues. Germline values: CDR1 MNHEY, CDR2 SMNVEV (reference sequence). The V segment lost 6 bases and the J segment 6 bases; nucleotides outside the gene matches: 13. The DNA for the CDR3 is TGTGCCAGCAGAGCAACTTGGCTAGCGGGCCGCAATGAGCAGTTCTTC. Protein sequence: CASRATWLAGRNEQFF.

The gene calls are TRBV27 and TRBJ1-4; D gene ambiguous. The germline V and J ends were trimmed by 7 bases and 7 bases, with 13 bases remaining between them. The CDR3 runs to 13 residues. Germline values: CDR1 MNHEY, CDR2 SMNVEV (reference sequence). DNA for the CDR3: TGTGCCAGCATGGGTTGGGCTACTGAAAAACTGTTTTTT. Translation: CASMGWATEKLFF.

The chain employs TRBV7-6 and TRBJ1-2; 8 nucleotides agree with TRBD1. Germline V CDR1 and CDR2: SGHVS, FNYEAQ. The CDR3 loop spans 14 amino acids. Trimming at V came to 4 bases and at J to 6 bases, leaving 7 bases not matched to a gene. The CDR3 is CASSYRGQEDGYTF. CDR3 nucleotides: TGTGCCAGCAGCTACAGGGGACAGGAGGATGGCTACACCTTC. Drawing the rest from reference TRBV7-6 and TRBJ1-2, the complete variable domain is GAGVSQSPRYKVTKRGQDVALRCDPISGHVSLYWYRQALGQGPEFLTYFNYEAQQDKSGLPNDRFSAERPEGSISTLTIQRTEQRDSAMYRCASSYRGQEDGYTFGSGTRLTVV.

The rearrangement joins TRBV6-1 to TRBJ2-1; D possibly corresponds to TRBD2 (7 bases). Germline V lookup: CDR1 MNHNS, CDR2 SASEGT. V gave up 1 base and J gave up 9 bases, with 13 bases separating them. CDR3 length: 14 residues. CDR3 DNA: TGTGCCAGCAGTGAAGTAGGTGCGGGGGCTGAGCAGTTCTTC. This gives the protein CASSEVGAGAEQFF.

This clone was detected only a few times. This rearrangement joins TRBV6-6 to TRBJ2-2, with D possibly TRBD1 on 5 matching bases. The V end lost 6 bases, the J end lost 5 bases, and 10 bases lay between the germline ends. The germline CDR1 and CDR2 sequences are MNHNY and SVGAGI (reference sequence). The CDR3 has 13 residues. The CDR3 region has the DNA TGTGCCAGCAGGATCAGGGTGACCGGGGAGCTGTTTTTT. It codes for CASRIRVTGELFF.

The chain couples TRBV5-4 to TRBJ1-2, with 9 bases identical to TRBD1. The CDR3 is 16 amino acids. Germline-derived CDR1 and CDR2 are SGHNT and YYREEE (reference sequence). V shed 0 bases and J 2 bases; nucleotides not matched to a gene: 5. The CDR3 sequence: CASSLVGTGLNYGYTF. Written as DNA, the CDR3 is TGTGCCAGCAGCTTGGTGGGGACAGGGCTAAACTATGGCTACACCTTC.

The chain employs TRBV29-1 and TRBJ2-6; D remains unclear. CDR3 length: 15 amino acids. Trimming left V 4 bases short and J 4 bases short, with 14 bases between. Germline V gives CDR1 SQVTM, CDR2 ANQGSEA. CDR3: CSVGDTTMGANVLTF. The CDR3 DNA follows: TGCAGCGTTGGTGACACCACAATGGGGGCCAACGTCCTGACTTTC.

The chain couples TRBV7-9 to TRBJ2-2; D unclear. With 3 bases removed from V and 3 bases from J, the gap between germline ends came to 8 bases. The CDR3 covers 14 residues. CDR1 is SEHNR and CDR2 is FQNEAQ in the germline V gene (reference sequence). CDR3 bases: TGTGCCAGCAGCTTCGGCGGATACACCGGGGAGCTGTTTTTT. Translating gives CASSFGGYTGELFF.

The gene calls are TRBV28 and TRBJ1-2, with D possibly matching TRBD1 (6 bases). Germline V lookup: CDR1 MDHEN, CDR2 SYDVKM. V was trimmed by 3 bases and J by 5 bases, leaving 13 bases between them. The CDR3 runs 14 residues. The CDR3 reads CASSFIQGIYGYTF. As DNA, the CDR3 is TGTGCCAGCAGTTTCATACAGGGAATATATGGCTACACCTTC.

This chain joins TRBV5-1 and TRBJ2-7; 7 positions agree with TRBD1. Germline-derived CDR1 and CDR2 are SGHRS and YFSETQ. This CDR3 has 14 residues. After removal of 1 base from V and 5 bases from J, the junction contained 6 bases not matched to a gene. The CDR3 region is CASSLSRGNHEQYF. The CDR3 bases are TGCGCCAGCAGCTTGTCCAGGGGGAACCACGAGCAGTACTTC.